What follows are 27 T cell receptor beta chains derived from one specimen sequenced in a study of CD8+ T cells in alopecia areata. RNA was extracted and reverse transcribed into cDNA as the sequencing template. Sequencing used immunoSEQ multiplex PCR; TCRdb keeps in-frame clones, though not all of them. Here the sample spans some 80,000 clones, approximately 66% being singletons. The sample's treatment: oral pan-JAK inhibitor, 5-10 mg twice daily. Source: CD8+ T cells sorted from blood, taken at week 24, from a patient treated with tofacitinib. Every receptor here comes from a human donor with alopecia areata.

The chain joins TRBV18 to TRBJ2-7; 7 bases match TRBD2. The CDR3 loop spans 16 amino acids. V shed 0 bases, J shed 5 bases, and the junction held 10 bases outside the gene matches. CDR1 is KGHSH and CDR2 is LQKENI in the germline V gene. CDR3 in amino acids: CASSPPSAGLPHEQYF. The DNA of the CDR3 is TGTGCCAGCTCACCACCGTCAGCGGGGCTACCCCACGAGCAGTACTTC. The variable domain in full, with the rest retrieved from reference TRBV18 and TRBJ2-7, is NAGVMQNPRHLVRRRGQEARLRCSPMKGHSHVYWYRQLPEEGLKFMVYLQKENIIDESGMPKERFSAEFPKEGPSILRIQQVVRGDSAAYFCASSPPSAGLPHEQYFGPGTRLTVT.

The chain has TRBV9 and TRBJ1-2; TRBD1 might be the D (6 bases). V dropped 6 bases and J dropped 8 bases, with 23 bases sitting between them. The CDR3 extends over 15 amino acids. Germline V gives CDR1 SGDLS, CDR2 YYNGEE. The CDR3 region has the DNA TGTGCCAGCACCAATTCGGACAGCCGGGGTGACGGCTACACCTTC. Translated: CASTNSDSRGDGYTF.

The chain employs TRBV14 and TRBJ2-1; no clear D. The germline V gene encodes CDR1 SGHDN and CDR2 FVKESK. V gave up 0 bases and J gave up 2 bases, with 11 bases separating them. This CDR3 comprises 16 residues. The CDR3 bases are TGTGCCAGCAGCCAAGATTACGACACCCCCTACAATGAGCAGTTCTTC. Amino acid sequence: CASSQDYDTPYNEQFF.

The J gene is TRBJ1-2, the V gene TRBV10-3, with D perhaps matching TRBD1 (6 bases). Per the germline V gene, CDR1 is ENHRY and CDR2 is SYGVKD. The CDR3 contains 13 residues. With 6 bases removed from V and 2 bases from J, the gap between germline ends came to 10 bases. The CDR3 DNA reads TGTGCCATCAGCATACAGGGAAACTATGGCTACACCTTC. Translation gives CAISIQGNYGYTF.

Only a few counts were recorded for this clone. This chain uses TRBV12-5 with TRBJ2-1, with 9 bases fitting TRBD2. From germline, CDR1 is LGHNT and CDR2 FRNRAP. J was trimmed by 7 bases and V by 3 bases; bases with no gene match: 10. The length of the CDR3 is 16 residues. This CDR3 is CASGFLGRGGQNEQFF. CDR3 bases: TGTGCTAGTGGTTTCCTCGGGCGGGGGGGCCAGAATGAGCAGTTCTTC. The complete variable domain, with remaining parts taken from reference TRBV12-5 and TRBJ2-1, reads DARVTQTPRHKVTEMGQEVTMRCQPILGHNTVFWYRQTMMQGLELLAYFRNRAPLDDSGMPKDRFSAEMPDATLATLKIQPSEPRDSAVYFCASGFLGRGGQNEQFFGPGTRLTVL.

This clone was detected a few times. CDR3 loop: CASSTGTSGSPGYEQYF. The CDR3 DNA reads TGCGCCAGCAGCACCGGGACTAGCGGGAGTCCGGGGTACGAGCAGTACTTC. The chain employs TRBV5-1 and TRBJ2-7, with 14 bases matching TRBD2. The CDR3 runs 17 residues. V was pared by 4 bases and J by 4 bases, with 10 bases of the junction left unmatched. Germline CDR1 SGHRS, CDR2 YFSETQ.

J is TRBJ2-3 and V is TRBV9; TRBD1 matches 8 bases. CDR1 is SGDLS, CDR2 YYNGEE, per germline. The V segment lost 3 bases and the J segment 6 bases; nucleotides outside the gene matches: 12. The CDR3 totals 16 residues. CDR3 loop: CASSDSTGGPVDTQYF. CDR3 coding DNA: TGTGCCAGCAGCGATTCAACAGGGGGGCCCGTCGATACGCAGTATTTT.

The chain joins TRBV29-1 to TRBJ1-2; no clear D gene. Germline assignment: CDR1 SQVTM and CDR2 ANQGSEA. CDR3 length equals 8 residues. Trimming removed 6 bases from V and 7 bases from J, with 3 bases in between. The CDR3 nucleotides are TGCAGCGTGACTGGCTACACCTTC. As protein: CSVTGYTF.

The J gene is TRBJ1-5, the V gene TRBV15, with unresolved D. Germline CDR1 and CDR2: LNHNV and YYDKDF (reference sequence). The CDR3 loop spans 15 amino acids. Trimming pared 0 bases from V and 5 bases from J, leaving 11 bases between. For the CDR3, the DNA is TGTGCCACCAGCAGAGATCTGGGAAGCCATCAGCCCCAGCATTTT. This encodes CATSRDLGSHQPQHF.

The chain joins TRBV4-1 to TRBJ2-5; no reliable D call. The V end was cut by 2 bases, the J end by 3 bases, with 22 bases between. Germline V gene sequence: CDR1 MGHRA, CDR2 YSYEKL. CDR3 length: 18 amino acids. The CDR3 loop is CASSQRFQALGREETQYF. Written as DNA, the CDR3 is TGCGCCAGCAGCCAACGATTCCAGGCTTTGGGAAGGGAAGAGACCCAGTACTTC.

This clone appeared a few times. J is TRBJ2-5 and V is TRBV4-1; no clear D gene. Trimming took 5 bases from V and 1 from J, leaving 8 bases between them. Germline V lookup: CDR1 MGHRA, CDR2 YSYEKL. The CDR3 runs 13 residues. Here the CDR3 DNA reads TGCGCCAGCAGCGTAACTACCCAAGAGACCCAGTACTTC. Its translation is CASSVTTQETQYF.

DNA for the CDR3: TGTGCCAGCAGTAGAGAAAGCTACAATGAGCAGTTCTTC. Translation: CASSRESYNEQFF. The chain combines TRBV27 with TRBJ2-1; no firm D call. CDR1 and CDR2 from the germline V gene are MNHEY and SMNVEV (reference sequence). Deletions cut 5 bases from V and 3 bases from J, with 8 bases between. The CDR3 spans 13 residues.

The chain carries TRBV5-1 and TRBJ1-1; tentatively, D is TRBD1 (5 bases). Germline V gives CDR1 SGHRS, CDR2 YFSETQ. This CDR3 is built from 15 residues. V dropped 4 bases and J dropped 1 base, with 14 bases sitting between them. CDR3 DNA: TGCGCCAGCAGCACCCATCAGGGACCGAACACTGAAGCTTTCTTT. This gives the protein CASSTHQGPNTEAFF.

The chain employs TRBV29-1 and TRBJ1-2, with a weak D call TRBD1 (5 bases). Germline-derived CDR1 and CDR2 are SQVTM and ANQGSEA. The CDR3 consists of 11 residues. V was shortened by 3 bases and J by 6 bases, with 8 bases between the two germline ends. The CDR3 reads CSVDREDGYTF. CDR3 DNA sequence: TGCAGCGTTGACAGGGAAGATGGCTACACCTTC.

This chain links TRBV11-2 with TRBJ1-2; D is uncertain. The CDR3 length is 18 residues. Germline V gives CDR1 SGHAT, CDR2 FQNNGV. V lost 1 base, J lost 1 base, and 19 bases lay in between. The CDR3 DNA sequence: TGTGCCAGCAGCTTAGTTGGTTCGTGGACGTACCTTAACTATGGCTACACCTTC. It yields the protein CASSLVGSWTYLNYGYTF.

CDR3 residues: CASSLPQGAEEKLFF. The CDR3 bases are TGTGCCAGCAGCCTACCACAGGGGGCAGAGGAAAAACTGTTTTTT. The chain joins TRBV7-9 to TRBJ1-4, with 9 positions matching TRBD1. CDR3 length: 15 amino acids. The ends lost 5 bases at V and 8 bases at J; junction bases unmatched: 9. Germline V gene sequence: CDR1 SEHNR, CDR2 FQNEAQ (reference sequence). Together with reference TRBV7-9 and TRBJ1-4, the CDR3 gives the full variable domain: DTGVSQNPRHKITKRGQNVTFRCDPISEHNRLYWYRQTLGQGPEFLTYFQNEAQLEKSRLLSDRFSAERPKGSFSTLEIQRTEQGDSAMYLCASSLPQGAEEKLFFGSGTQLSVL.

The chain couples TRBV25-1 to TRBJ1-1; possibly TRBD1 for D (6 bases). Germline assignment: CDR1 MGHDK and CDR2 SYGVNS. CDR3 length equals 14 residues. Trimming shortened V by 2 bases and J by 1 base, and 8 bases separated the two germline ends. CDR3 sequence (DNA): TGTGCCAGCAGTGAAGAGGGACAGAACACTGAAGCTTTCTTT. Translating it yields CASSEEGQNTEAFF.

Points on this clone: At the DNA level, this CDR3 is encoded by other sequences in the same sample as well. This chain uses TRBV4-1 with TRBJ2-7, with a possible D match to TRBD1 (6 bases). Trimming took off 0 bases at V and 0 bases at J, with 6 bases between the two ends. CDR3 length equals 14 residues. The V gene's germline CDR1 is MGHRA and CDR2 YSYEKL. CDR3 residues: CASSQEQGSYEQYF. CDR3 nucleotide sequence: TGCGCCAGCAGCCAAGAACAGGGCTCCTACGAGCAGTACTTC.

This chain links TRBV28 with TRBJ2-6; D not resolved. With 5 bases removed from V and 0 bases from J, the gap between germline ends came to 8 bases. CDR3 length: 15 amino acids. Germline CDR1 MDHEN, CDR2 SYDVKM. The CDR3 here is CASSPTGSGANVLTF. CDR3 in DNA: TGTGCCAGCAGTCCGACGGGCTCTGGGGCCAACGTCCTGACTTTC.

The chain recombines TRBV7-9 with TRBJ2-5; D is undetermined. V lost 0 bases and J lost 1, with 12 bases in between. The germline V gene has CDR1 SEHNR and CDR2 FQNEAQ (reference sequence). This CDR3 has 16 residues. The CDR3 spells CASSLAGGPIQETQYF. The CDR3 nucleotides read TGTGCCAGCAGCTTAGCGGGCGGACCGATCCAAGAGACCCAGTACTTC.

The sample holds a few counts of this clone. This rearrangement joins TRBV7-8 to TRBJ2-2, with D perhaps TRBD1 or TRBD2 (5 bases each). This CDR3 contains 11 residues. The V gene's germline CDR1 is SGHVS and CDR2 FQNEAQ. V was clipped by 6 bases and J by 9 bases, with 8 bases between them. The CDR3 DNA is TGTGCCAGCAGGGGGACCCGGGAGCTGTTTTTT. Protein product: CASRGTRELFF.

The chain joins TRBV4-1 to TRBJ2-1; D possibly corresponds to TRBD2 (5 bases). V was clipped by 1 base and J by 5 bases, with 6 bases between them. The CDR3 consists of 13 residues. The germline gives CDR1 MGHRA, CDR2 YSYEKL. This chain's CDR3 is CASSQAGNNEQFF. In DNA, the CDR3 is TGCGCCAGCAGCCAAGCGGGGAACAATGAGCAGTTCTTC.

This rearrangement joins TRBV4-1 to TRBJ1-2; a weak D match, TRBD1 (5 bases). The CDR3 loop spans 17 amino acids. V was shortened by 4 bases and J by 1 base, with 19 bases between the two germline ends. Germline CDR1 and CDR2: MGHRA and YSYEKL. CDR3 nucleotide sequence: TGCGCCAGCAGCCCAGTCAAGAAACAGGTTTATAACTATGGCTACACCTTC. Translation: CASSPVKKQVYNYGYTF.

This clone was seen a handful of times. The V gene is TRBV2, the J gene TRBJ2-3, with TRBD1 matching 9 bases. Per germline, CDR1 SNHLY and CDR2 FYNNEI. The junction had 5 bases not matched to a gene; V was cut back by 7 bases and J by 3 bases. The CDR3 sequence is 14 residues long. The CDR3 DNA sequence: TGTGCCAGCAACCGCGGACAGGGGACAGATACGCAGTATTTT. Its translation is CASNRGQGTDTQYF.

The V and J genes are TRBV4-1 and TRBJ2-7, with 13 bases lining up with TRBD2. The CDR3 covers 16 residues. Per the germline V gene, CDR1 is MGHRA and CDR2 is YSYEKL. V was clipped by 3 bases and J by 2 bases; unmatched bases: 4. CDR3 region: CASSQGTSGIPYEQYF. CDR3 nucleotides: TGCGCCAGCAGCCAGGGGACTAGCGGGATCCCCTACGAGCAGTACTTC.

The CDR3 DNA sequence: TGCGCCAGCTGTCCTTTCTCGACAGGGGGGGACTATGGCTACACCTTC. Translation: CASCPFSTGGDYGYTF. The chain couples TRBV5-1 to TRBJ1-2; TRBD1 agrees at 9 bases. Germline V gene lookup returns CDR1 SGHRS and CDR2 YFSETQ. V trimming: 7 bases; J trimming: 3 bases; junction bases outside the gene matches: 13. This CDR3 region has 16 residues.

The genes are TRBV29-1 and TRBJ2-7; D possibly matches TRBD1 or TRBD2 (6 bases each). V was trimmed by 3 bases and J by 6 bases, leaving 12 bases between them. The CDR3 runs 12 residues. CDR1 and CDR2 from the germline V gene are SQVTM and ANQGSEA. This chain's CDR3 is CSVERGAGEQYF. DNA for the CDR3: TGCAGCGTTGAGAGGGGGGCTGGCGAGCAGTACTTC.